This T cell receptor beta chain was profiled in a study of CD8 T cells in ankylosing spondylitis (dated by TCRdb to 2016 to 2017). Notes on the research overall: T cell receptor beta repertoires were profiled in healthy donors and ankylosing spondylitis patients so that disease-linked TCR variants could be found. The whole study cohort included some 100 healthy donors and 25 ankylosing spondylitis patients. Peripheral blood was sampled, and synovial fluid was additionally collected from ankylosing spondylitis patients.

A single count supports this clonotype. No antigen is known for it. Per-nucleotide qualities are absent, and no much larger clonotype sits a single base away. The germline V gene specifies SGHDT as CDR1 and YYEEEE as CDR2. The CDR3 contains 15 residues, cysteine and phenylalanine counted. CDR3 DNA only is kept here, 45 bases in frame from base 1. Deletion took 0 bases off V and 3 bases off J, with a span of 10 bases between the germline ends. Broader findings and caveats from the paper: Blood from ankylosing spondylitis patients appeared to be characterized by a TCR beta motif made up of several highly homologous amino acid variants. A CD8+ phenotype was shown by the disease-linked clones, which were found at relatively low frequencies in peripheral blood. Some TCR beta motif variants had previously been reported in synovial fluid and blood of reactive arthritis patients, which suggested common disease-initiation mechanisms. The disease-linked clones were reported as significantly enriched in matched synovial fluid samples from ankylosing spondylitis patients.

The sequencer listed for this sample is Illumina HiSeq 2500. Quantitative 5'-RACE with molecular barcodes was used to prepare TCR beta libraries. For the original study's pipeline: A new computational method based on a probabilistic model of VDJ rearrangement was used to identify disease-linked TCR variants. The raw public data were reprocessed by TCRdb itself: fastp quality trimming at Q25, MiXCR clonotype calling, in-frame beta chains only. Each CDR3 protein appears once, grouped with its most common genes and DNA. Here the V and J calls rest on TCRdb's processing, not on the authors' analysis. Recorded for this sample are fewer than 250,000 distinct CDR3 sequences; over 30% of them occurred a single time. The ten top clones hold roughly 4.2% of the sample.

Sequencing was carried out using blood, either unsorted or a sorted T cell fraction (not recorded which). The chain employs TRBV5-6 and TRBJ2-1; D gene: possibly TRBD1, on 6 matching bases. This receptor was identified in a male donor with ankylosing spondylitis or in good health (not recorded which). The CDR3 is CASSLATGYYNEQFF. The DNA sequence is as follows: TGTGCCAGCAGCTTGGCCACAGGGTACTACAATGAGCAGTTCTTC.